The T cell receptor (beta chain) described here comes from a study of CD8+CD57+ T cells in acquired aplastic anemia. Both TCR beta VDJ combination and CDR3 sequence profiling were carried out. Genomic DNA was the template for this profiling. TCRdb reprocessed the reads with MiXCR, giving one entry per CDR3 protein. Of 150,000 or so distinct CDR3 sequences listed, around 60% were seen once; the top ten hold roughly 44%. Trimming removed 6 bases at V and 4 bases at J, with 15 bases between. The CDR3 runs 14 residues. The germline CDR1 and CDR2 sequences are ENHRY and SYGVKD. This chain uses TRBV10-3 with TRBJ1-2; no clear D. The TCR comes from a human donor in good health. Sequencing used sorted CD4+, CD8+, or CD8+CD57+ T cells (not recorded which) from PBMCs. The CDR3 coding sequence is TGTGCCATCAGCGACACGGCAACCTCCTATGGCTACACCTTC. Residues: CAISDTATSYGYTF.